The clone carrying this TCR beta chain came up many times. Its cognate antigen is unknown. The sample originates from a study of HIV-infected patients and healthy controls. About 450 ng RNA was reverse transcribed with alpha and beta constant-region primers. Each of the alpha and beta chains got its own library through chain-specific third strand synthesis with indices. TCRdb analysed the 5' RACE reads with MiXCR anew, one entry per CDR3 protein. The sample records more than 4,500 distinct CDR3 sequences, about a tenth being singletons. Study results and limitations: HIV-associated CDR3 frequencies dropped significantly during therapy; CMV-associated ones, mostly rising, changed nonsignificantly.

No cell fractionation was done, so the repertoire covers all unsorted peripheral blood T cells. CDR1 MNHEY and CDR2 SVGAGI come from the germline V gene. This CDR3 has 17 amino acids. V lost 5 bases to trimming and J lost 0 bases, with 17 bases between them. The receptor was isolated from an adult with HIV infection. The chain has TRBV6-5 and TRBJ1-3, with unresolved D. The sequencing here drew on blood, taken before antiretroviral therapy. CDR3 region: CASSPLGGRYSGNTIYF. CDR3 DNA sequence: TGTGCCAGCAGTCCCCTGGGCGGGAGATACTCTGGAAACACCATATATTTT.